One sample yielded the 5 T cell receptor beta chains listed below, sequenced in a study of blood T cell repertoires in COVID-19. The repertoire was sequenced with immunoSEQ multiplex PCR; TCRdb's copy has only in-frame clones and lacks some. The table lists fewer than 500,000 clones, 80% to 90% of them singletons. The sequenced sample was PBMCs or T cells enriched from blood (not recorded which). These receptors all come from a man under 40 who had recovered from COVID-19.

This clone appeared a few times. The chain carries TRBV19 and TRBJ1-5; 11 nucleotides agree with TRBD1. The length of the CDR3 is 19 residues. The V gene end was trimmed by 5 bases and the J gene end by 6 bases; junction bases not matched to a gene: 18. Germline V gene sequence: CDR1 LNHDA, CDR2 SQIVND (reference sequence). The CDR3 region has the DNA TGTGCCAGTAGTCCTCTAAAATCGGACAGGGGGCCCTCTATTCAGCCCCAGCATTTT. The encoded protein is CASSPLKSDRGPSIQPQHF.

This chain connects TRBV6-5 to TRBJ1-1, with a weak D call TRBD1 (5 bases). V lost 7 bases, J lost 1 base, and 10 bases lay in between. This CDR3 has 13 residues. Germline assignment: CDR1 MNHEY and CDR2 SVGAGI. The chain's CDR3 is CASMVRANTEAFF. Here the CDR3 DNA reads TGTGCCAGCATGGTCAGGGCGAACACTGAAGCTTTCTTT.

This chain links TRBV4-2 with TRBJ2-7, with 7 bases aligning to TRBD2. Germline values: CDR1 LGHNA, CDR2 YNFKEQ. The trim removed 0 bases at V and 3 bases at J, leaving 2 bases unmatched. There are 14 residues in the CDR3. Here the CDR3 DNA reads TGTGCCAGCAGCCAAGAATGGGACTACTACGAGCAGTACTTC. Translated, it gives CASSQEWDYYEQYF.

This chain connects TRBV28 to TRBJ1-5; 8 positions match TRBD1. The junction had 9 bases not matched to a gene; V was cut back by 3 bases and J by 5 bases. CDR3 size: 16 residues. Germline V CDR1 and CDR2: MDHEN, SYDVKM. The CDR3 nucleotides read TGTGCCAGCAGTTTCAGGGGGCGTACGGGGGATCAGCCCCAGCATTTT. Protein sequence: CASSFRGRTGDQPQHF. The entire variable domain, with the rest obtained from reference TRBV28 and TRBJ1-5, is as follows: DVKVTQSSRYLVKRTGEKVFLECVQDMDHENMFWYRQDPGLGLRLIYFSYDVKMKEKGDIPEGYSVSREKKERFSLILESASTNQTSMYLCASSFRGRTGDQPQHFGDGTRLSIL.

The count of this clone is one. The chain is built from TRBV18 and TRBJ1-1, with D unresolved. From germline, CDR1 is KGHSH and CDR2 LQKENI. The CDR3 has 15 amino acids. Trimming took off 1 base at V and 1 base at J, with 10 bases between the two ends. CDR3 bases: TGTGCCAGCTCACCACAAGCGGCTACGAACACTGAAGCTTTCTTT. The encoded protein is CASSPQAATNTEAFF.